These 5 T cell receptor beta chains share one sample of origin, sequenced in a study of blood T cells in healthy people across ages. Sample-barcoded 5' priming and a J-beta primer mix drove a second PCR of roughly 7 to 11 cycles. TCRdb independently ran MiXCR on the 5' RACE reads; one entry per CDR3 protein. The table shows some 1 million distinct CDR3 sequences, with around 45% occurring only once. The sequencing input was blood. The receptors were sampled from a woman aged 60 to 75 in good health.

At least ten counts were recorded for this clonotype. J is TRBJ2-7 and V is TRBV6-6, with a possible D match to TRBD1 (5 bases). The CDR3 covers 12 residues. V was clipped by 11 bases and J by 1 base, with 12 bases between them. Germline assignment: CDR1 MNHNY and CDR2 SVGAGI (reference sequence). The CDR3 here is CASGRGSYEQYF. CDR3 bases: TGTGCCTCCGGTAGGGGTTCCTACGAGCAGTACTTC.

This clonotype came up many times. The chain joins TRBV5-1 to TRBJ1-2; 7 nucleotides match TRBD1. J gave up 3 bases and V 4 bases, and 9 bases lay outside the gene matches. This CDR3 spans 15 amino acids. The germline gives CDR1 SGHRS, CDR2 YFSETQ. The CDR3 sequence is CASSTGGQSYYGYTF. CDR3 bases: TGCGCCAGCAGCACGGGGGGACAGTCTTACTATGGCTACACCTTC.

This clonotype was counted only a few times. The chain has TRBV20-1 and TRBJ1-5; TRBD1 matches at 10 bases. The J segment lost 11 bases and the V segment lost 6 bases, leaving 16 bases of the junction unmatched. CDR3 length equals 15 residues. Germline CDR1 is DFQATT and CDR2 is SNEGSKA (reference sequence). CDR3: CSALPGTGAARAQHF. The DNA for the CDR3 is TGCAGTGCCCTACCTGGGACAGGGGCGGCTCGAGCCCAGCATTTT.

The chain carries TRBV9 and TRBJ2-2, with TRBD1 matching 8 bases. Per germline, CDR1 SGDLS and CDR2 YYNGEE. There are 17 residues in the CDR3. The J segment lost 0 bases and the V segment lost 0 bases, leaving 4 bases of the junction unmatched. The CDR3 protein is CASSVVDRGANTGELFF. The CDR3 DNA sequence: TGTGCCAGCAGCGTAGTTGACAGGGGCGCGAACACCGGGGAGCTGTTTTTT.

The chain couples TRBV3-1 to TRBJ2-5; unclear D gene. The germline gives CDR1 LGHDT, CDR2 YNNKEL (reference sequence). The CDR3 contains 12 residues. Trimming left V 11 bases short and J 3 bases short, with 13 bases between. CDR3 nucleotide sequence: TGTGCCGGCTCCGACTCTAAAGAGACCCAGTACTTC. Protein: CAGSDSKETQYF.